The source of this T cell receptor (beta chain) is a study of healthy donors' naive CD4 and CD8 T cells. The ends lost 1 base at V and 3 bases at J; junction bases unmatched: 3. Germline loops: CDR1 KGHSH, CDR2 LQKENI. The CDR3 is 14 residues long. A linear amplification protocol produced the TCR libraries from roughly 0.5 ug of total RNA. One entry per CDR3 protein, called by TCRdb with MiXCR from the reads. The table includes approximately 200,000 distinct CDR3 sequences, 65% to 75% detected once. This receptor was obtained from a pool of human donors in good health; the sample pools cells from several healthy donors. The chain joins TRBV18 to TRBJ2-7, with 7 bases matching TRBD2. Sequencing used naive CD4+ and CD8+ T cells sorted from blood, pooled from several donors. The CDR3 DNA reads as TGTGCCAGCTCACCACGCGGGAGCTACTACGAGCAGTACTTC. It specifies CASSPRGSYYEQYF.